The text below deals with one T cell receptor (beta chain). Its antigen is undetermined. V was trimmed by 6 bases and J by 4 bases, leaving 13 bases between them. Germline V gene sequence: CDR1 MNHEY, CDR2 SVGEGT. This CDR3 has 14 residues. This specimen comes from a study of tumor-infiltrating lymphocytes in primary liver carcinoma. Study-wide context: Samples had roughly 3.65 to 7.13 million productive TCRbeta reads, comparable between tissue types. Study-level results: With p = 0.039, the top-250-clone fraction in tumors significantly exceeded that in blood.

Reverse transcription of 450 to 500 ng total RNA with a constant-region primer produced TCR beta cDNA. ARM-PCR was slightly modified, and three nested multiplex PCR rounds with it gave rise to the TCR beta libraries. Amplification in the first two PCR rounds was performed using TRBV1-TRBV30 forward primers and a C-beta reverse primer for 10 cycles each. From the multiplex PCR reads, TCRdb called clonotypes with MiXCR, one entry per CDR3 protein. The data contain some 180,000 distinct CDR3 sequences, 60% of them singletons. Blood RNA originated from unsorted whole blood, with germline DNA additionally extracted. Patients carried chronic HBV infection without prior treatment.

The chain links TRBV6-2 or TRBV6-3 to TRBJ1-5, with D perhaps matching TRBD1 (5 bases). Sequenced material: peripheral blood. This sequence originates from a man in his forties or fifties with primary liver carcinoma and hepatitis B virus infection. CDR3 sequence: CASSWTGQNQPQHF. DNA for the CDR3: TGTGCCAGCAGCTGGACGGGGCAAAATCAGCCCCAGCATTTT.